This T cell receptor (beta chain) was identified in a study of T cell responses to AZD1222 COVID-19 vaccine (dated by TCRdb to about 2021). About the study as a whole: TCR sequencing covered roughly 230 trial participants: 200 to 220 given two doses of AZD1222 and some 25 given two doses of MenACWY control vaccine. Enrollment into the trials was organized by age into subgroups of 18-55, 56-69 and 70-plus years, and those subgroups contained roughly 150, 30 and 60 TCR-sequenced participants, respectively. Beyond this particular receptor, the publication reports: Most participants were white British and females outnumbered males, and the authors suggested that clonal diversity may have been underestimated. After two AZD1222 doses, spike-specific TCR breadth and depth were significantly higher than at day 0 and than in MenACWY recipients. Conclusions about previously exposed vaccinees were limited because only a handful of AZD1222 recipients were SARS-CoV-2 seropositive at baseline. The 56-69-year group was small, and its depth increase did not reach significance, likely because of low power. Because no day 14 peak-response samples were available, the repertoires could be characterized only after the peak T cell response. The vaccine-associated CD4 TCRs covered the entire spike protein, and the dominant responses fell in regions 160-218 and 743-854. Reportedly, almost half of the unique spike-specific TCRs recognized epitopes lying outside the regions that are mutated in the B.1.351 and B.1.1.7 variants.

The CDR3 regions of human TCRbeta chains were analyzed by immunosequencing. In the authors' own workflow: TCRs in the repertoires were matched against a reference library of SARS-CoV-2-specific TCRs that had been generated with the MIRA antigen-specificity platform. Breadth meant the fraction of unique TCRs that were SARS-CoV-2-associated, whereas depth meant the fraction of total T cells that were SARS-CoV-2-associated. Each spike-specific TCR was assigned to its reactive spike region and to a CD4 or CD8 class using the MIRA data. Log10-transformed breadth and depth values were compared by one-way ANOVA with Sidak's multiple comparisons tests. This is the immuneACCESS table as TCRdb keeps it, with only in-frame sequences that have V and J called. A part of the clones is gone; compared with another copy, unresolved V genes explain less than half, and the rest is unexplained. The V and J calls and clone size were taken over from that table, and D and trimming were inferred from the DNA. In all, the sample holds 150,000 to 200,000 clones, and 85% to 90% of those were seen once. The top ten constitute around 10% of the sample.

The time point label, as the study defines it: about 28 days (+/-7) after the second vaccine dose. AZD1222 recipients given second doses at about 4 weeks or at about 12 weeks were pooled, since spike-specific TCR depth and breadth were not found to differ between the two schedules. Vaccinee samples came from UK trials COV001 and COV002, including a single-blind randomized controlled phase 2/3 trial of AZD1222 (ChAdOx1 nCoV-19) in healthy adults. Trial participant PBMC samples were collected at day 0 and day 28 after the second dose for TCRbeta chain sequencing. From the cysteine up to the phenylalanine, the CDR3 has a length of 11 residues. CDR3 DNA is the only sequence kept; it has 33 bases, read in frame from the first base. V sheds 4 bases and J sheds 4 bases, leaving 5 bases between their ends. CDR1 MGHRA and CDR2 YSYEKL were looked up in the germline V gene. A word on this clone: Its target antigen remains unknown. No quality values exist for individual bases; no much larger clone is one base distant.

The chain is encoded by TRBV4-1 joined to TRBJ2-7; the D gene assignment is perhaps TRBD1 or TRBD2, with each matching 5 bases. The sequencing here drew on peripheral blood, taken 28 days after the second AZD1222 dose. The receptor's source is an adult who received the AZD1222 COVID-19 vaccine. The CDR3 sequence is CASSRGYEQYF. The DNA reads TGCGCCAGCAGCCGGGGGTACGAGCAGTACTTC.